These T cell receptor beta chains were read from a single sample in a study of spatial heterogeneity in lung cancer. TCRdb analysed the 5' RACE reads with MiXCR anew, one entry per CDR3 protein. The table records approximately 11,000 distinct CDR3 sequences, about 17% of them present only once. The sample was PBMCs, taken at surgery. The receptors stem from a male donor with early-stage non-small cell lung cancer. Both conserved end residues are part of each CDR3. Each record gives: D gene, V gene, clone size, J gene, CDR3 protein, CDR3 DNA. D genes are given only for firm matches. Some rows mark clone size as missing; the rest say once, few, many or name a class of expanded clone.

TRBD2,TRBV9,few,TRBJ2-3,CASSVGLASTDTQYF,TGTGCCAGCAGCGTTGGACTAGCGAGCACAGATACGCAGTATTTT
TRBD2,TRBV19,many,TRBJ2-1,CASGPRAGLNNEQFF,TGTGCCAGTGGCCCTCGAGCGGGATTGAACAATGAGCAGTTCTTC
TRBD2,TRBV28,few,TRBJ2-7,CASTSGTSGSWEQYF,TGTGCCAGCACCTCGGGGACTAGCGGGAGTTGGGAGCAGTACTTC
TRBD1,TRBV6-5,many,TRBJ1-2,CASSYPNRDRERGYTF,TGTGCCAGCAGTTATCCCAATCGGGACAGGGAGCGCGGCTACACCTTC
TRBD1,TRBV2,many,TRBJ2-7,CASDFGQGAFNEQYF,TGTGCCAGCGATTTCGGACAGGGGGCTTTCAACGAGCAGTACTTC
.,TRBV10-1,.,TRBJ2-3,CATDCDRAGRDTQYF,TGCGCCACCGATTGCGACAGAGCTGGGCGAGATACGCAGTATTTT
.,TRBV21-1,.,TRBJ2-4,CAASRGCEPKNIQYF,TGTGCCGCGTCTCGGGGCTGTGAGCCAAAAAACATTCAGTACTTC
.,TRBV15,few,TRBJ2-1,CATSRDPGAPWNEQFF,TGTGCCACCAGCAGAGATCCGGGAGCCCCCTGGAATGAGCAGTTCTTC
.,TRBV7-8,many,TRBJ2-1,CASSLGPERSLNEQFF,TGTGCCAGCAGCTTAGGCCCAGAGCGCAGCCTGAATGAGCAGTTCTTC
.,TRBV27,many,TRBJ1-5,CASSPDENQPQHF,TGTGCCAGCAGTCCTGACGAGAATCAGCCCCAGCATTTT